This TCR beta chain was sequenced during a study of blood T cell repertoires in COVID-19. Across the whole study: PBMCs, B-cell-depleted T cells, or T cells were the source of the cDNA or gDNA that made up the material.

Clones were sequenced by immunoSEQ multiplex PCR, and TCRdb holds only the in-frame ones, with some missing. This table holds roughly 150,000 clones, roughly four fifths found once. Patients of the Seattle cohort, enrolled during active infection, were followed longitudinally. The CDR3 contains 15 residues. Unmatched junction bases numbered 5, after V lost 4 bases and J lost 3 bases. Germline V gene data show CDR1 as SNHLY and CDR2 as FYNNEI. The receptor was isolated from a woman older than 75 with COVID-19, enrolled during active disease. The sample consisted of peripheral blood. The rearrangement uses TRBV2 and TRBJ2-7, with 11 bases that match TRBD2. CDR3 residues: CASSVAGGSNYEQYF. The CDR3 bases are TGTGCCAGCAGTGTAGCGGGGGGGTCCAACTACGAGCAGTACTTC.